What follows are 3 T cell receptor beta chains derived from one specimen sequenced in a study of cytomegalovirus exposure and HLA in healthy donors. PCR primers comprised 60 Vbeta and 13 Jbeta primers. The assay was immunoSEQ multiplex PCR, and TCRdb's table has in-frame clones only and misses some. The sample comprises some 150,000 clones, more than 60% of which are singletons, and roughly 4.2% rests with the top ten. The sample consisted of PBMCs. These receptors were obtained from a woman aged 40 to 55 in good health and CMV-seronegative.

In DNA form, the CDR3 reads TGTGCCAGCAGAAACAGGGAGTGGGGAAAACTGTTTTTT. Residues: CASRNREWGKLFF. The chain is built from TRBV27 and TRBJ1-4; perhaps TRBD1 as D (6 bases). CDR1 and CDR2 (germline): MNHEY, SMNVEV (reference sequence). The CDR3 sequence is 13 residues long. Trimming removed 6 bases from V and 10 bases from J, with 15 bases in between.

The DNA of the CDR3 is TGTGCCAGCAGCTCCCATAGCAGCAATCAGCCCCAGCATTTT. Encoded protein: CASSSHSSNQPQHF. The genes are TRBV7-9 and TRBJ1-5, with unresolved D. Trimming shortened V by 4 bases and J by 1 base, and 8 bases separated the two germline ends. The CDR3 sequence is 14 residues long. Per the germline V gene, CDR1 is SEHNR and CDR2 is FQNEAQ (reference sequence).

The V and J genes are TRBV27 and TRBJ2-1; possibly TRBD2 for D (6 bases). The CDR3 length is 18 residues. V shed 3 bases and J shed 3 bases, with 21 bases lying between them. CDR1 MNHEY and CDR2 SMNVEV come from the germline V gene (reference sequence). The DNA of the CDR3 is TGTGCCAGCAGTTTTCTTAGCGGTCCGGCAGCAGTCTACAATGAGCAGTTCTTC. Translation gives CASSFLSGPAAVYNEQFF.